These T cell receptor beta chains were read from a single sample in a study of T-cell memory formation after mild COVID-19. One entry per CDR3 protein, called by TCRdb with MiXCR from the 5' RACE reads. The repertoire consists of around 420,000 distinct CDR3 sequences, with 20% to 25% occurring once and the leading ten covering around 9.5%. Sequencing used PBMCs or a T cell subset sorted from them (not recorded which). These receptors originate from an adult woman who had mild COVID-19 (a few samples of this study predate the infection). Cell type and time point are not known. The CDR3 runs from the conserved cysteine through the conserved F or W. The D gene is left open where the match is weak. A clone size is listed for some rows: how often the clone was seen (once, few, many), or a class if it is expanded.

J	V	D	size	DNA	CDR3
TRBJ2-1	TRBV23-1	TRBD1	-	TGCGCCAGCAGTCGCAACCCCCGGGACAGGGTGTCCTACAATGAGCAGTTCTTC	CASSRNPRDRVSYNEQFF
TRBJ1-2	TRBV5-5	TRBD1	few	TGTGCCAGCAGCATCCGGACAGGGGGCGGCTATGGCTACACCTTC	CASSIRTGGGYGYTF
TRBJ2-1	TRBV9	TRBD2	-	TGTGCCAGCAGCTTAGGCGGGAGCGCCTCCTACAATGAGCAGTTCTTC	CASSLGGSASYNEQFF
TRBJ2-5	TRBV24-1	-	-	TGTGCCACCAGTGATCGCCTAATCCAAGAGACCCAGTACTTC	CATSDRLIQETQYF
TRBJ2-3	TRBV24-1	-	-	TGTGCCACCAGTGAAACCGGGGACTTGAGCGCGCTGCAGTATTTT	CATSETGDLSALQYF
TRBJ2-7	TRBV7-6	-	few	TGTGCCAGCAGCCCCGACGAAATCCAGTACTTC	CASSPDEIQYF
TRBJ1-5	TRBV6-1	TRBD1	many	TGTGCCAGCAGCCCGACCGGGACAGGGTATCAGCCCCAGCATTTT	CASSPTGTGYQPQHF
TRBJ1-2	TRBV20-1	-	-	TGCAGTGCTAGAGATCACAAGGGGAAGGGCTATGGCTACACCTTC	CSARDHKGKGYGYTF
TRBJ2-3	TRBV27	-	few	TGTGCCAGCAGTCACCACAGGGCAGATACGCAGTATTTT	CASSHHRADTQYF
TRBJ2-1	TRBV5-4	TRBD2	-	TGTGCCAGCAGATTGGCCGGCCTAGCGGGAGGGCCGGGGCAGTTCTTC	CASRLAGLAGGPGQFF
TRBJ2-7	TRBV5-1	TRBD1	few	TGCGCCAGCAGCTTGGTCGGACAGGGGCCTTACGAGCAGTACTTC	CASSLVGQGPYEQYF
TRBJ1-1	TRBV4-2	TRBD1	-	TGTGCCAGCAGCCCCGAACAGGGGATGGCTGAAGCTTTCTTT	CASSPEQGMAEAFF
TRBJ2-5	TRBV10-3	-	few	TGTGCCATCAGGGGGACGCAAGAGACCCAGTACTTC	CAIRGTQETQYF
TRBJ1-2	TRBV4-1	-	-	TGCGCCAGCAGCCAAGATTGGGGTGATGGCTACACCTTC	CASSQDWGDGYTF
TRBJ2-1	TRBV24-1	-	-	TGTGCCACCAGTGATTTGCGGGGGATGGAGCAGTTCTTC	CATSDLRGMEQFF
TRBJ2-7	TRBV20-1	-	-	TGCAGTGCAGGCAGGGGGAGGCCCGAGCAGTACTTC	CSAGRGRPEQYF
TRBJ2-3	TRBV6-4	-	-	TGTGCCAGCAGTAAAAACCCCAGGGACACAGATACGCAGTATTTT	CASSKNPRDTDTQYF
TRBJ2-4	TRBV7-8	-	-	TGTGCCAGCAGCTTGCAGGGGGGTGCCAAAAACATTCAGTACTTC	CASSLQGGAKNIQYF
TRBJ2-3	TRBV5-1	-	-	TGCGCCAGCAGCTTGGGGATCGGGTGGTCAGATACGCAGTATTTT	CASSLGIGWSDTQYF
TRBJ1-2	TRBV20-1	TRBD1	few	TGCAGTGCTATCGGGACAGGGAACTATGGCTACACCTTC	CSAIGTGNYGYTF
TRBJ2-1	TRBV6-2/TRBV6-3	-	few	TGTGCCAGCAGTTACTCGGGAATGTTTAGATCTGATTACAATGAGCAGTTCTTC	CASSYSGMFRSDYNEQFF
TRBJ1-4	TRBV4-1	TRBD1	few	TGCGCCAGCAGCCAAGATACAGGGGCGGGCGAAAAACTGTTTTTT	CASSQDTGAGEKLFF
TRBJ1-6	TRBV7-3	-	few	TGTGCCAGCAGTTATAGCTCCTATAATTCACCCCTCCACTTT	CASSYSSYNSPLHF
TRBJ1-4	TRBV15	-	-	TGTGCCACCAGCAGAGAGGGGGGGACTACTAATGAAAAACTGTTTTTT	CATSREGGTTNEKLFF
TRBJ2-2	TRBV5-1	-	-	TGCGCCAGCAGCTTGGACCGAGGAACCGGGGAGCTGTTTTTT	CASSLDRGTGELFF
TRBJ1-3	TRBV6-5	-	-	TGTGCCAGCAGTTTCACCCCTGCAAGCTCTGGAAACACCATATATTTT	CASSFTPASSGNTIYF
TRBJ2-7	TRBV10-3	TRBD2	-	TGTGCCATCAGTGATAGTACTAGCGGGGGCTACGAGCAGTACTTC	CAISDSTSGGYEQYF
TRBJ2-7	TRBV5-5	TRBD2	-	TGTGCCAGCAGTCACACTAGCGGGGGTTCCTACGAGCAGTACTTC	CASSHTSGGSYEQYF
TRBJ2-1	TRBV27	-	once	TGTGCCAGCACCTTCCAGGGTACCTACAATGAGCAGTTCTTC	CASTFQGTYNEQFF
TRBJ1-2	TRBV4-1	-	few	TGCGCCAGCAGCCAAGTGGAAGGGCTAAACTATGGCTACACCTTC	CASSQVEGLNYGYTF
TRBJ2-1	TRBV12-3/TRBV12-4	TRBD1	few	TGTGCCAGCAGTCAACAGGGGCAGAGCTACAATGAGCAGTTCTTC	CASSQQGQSYNEQFF
TRBJ1-2	TRBV4-1	-	-	TGCGCCAGCAGCCAAGATCAAGGAACCCCCGGCTATGGCTACACCTTC	CASSQDQGTPGYGYTF
TRBJ1-2	TRBV24-1	-	-	TGTGCCACCAGTGATCCATCCGATGGCTACACCTTC	CATSDPSDGYTF
TRBJ2-7	TRBV4-1	-	-	TGCGCCAGCAGCCAAGAGGTTCGGGGCTACGAGCAGTACTTC	CASSQEVRGYEQYF
TRBJ2-1	TRBV2	-	-	TGTGCCAGCAGTGTCCTTCTGAGCTCCTACAATGAGCAGTTCTTC	CASSVLLSSYNEQFF
TRBJ2-2	TRBV5-1	TRBD1	many	TGCGCCAGCAGCTCACAGGGGACCGGGGAGCTGTTTTTT	CASSSQGTGELFF
TRBJ1-4	TRBV9	-	-	TGTGCCAGCAGCGCTATAGCCGCTCGGACGGAAAAACTGTTTTTT	CASSAIAARTEKLFF
TRBJ2-7	TRBV18	TRBD2	few	TGTGCCAGCTCACCACCCGCTAGCGGGAGGACCTCCTACGAGCAGTACTTC	CASSPPASGRTSYEQYF
TRBJ2-5	TRBV4-2	-	few	TGTGCCAGCAGCCAAGATCAGGGGTTCCCCCAGTACTTC	CASSQDQGFPQYF
TRBJ1-1	TRBV7-2	-	-	TGTGCCAGCAGCCCCCCGGCCACTGAAGCTTTCTTT	CASSPPATEAFF
TRBJ2-7	TRBV24-1	TRBD1	few	TGTGCCACCAGTGATCCTACAGGGGACGAGCAGTACTTC	CATSDPTGDEQYF
TRBJ2-1	TRBV4-1	TRBD2	few	TGCGCCAGCAGCCAAGATAGGGGTAGCGGGGGGGCCTCCTACAATGAGCAGTTCTTC	CASSQDRGSGGASYNEQFF
TRBJ2-1	TRBV11-2	TRBD2	-	TGTGCCAGCCAACGGACTAGCGGGGACCTTTACAATGAGCAGTTCTTC	CASQRTSGDLYNEQFF
TRBJ1-1	TRBV5-1	TRBD1	-	TGCGCCAGCAGCCCCTTGACAGGGGGAGGCACTGAAGCTTTCTTT	CASSPLTGGGTEAFF
TRBJ2-7	TRBV4-2	TRBD1	-	TGTGCCAGCAGCCAAGCCGGACAGGGGGCTACCTACGAGCAGTACTTC	CASSQAGQGATYEQYF
TRBJ1-2	TRBV20-1	-	-	TGCAGTGCTACCCCCGGACTGACAGTATCCTATGGCTACACCTTC	CSATPGLTVSYGYTF
TRBJ2-5	TRBV12-3/TRBV12-4	-	-	TGTGCCAGCACGGGAGCAGGGGGGTATCAAGAGACCCAGTACTTC	CASTGAGGYQETQYF
TRBJ1-5	TRBV2	TRBD1	-	TGTGCCAGCGACCAGGGGGCCGGCAATCAGCCCCAGCATTTT	CASDQGAGNQPQHF
TRBJ2-3	TRBV6-5	TRBD1	few	TGTGCCAGCAGTCAACAGGGGGCCCCCACAGATACGCAGTATTTT	CASSQQGAPTDTQYF
TRBJ2-2	TRBV9	TRBD2	-	TGTGCCAGCAGCGTGACTAGCTCAATCACCGGGGAGCTGTTTTTT	CASSVTSSITGELFF
TRBJ2-1	TRBV3-1	TRBD2	-	TGTGCCAGCGAACGGGGGGGTCATGAGCAGTTCTTC	CASERGGHEQFF
TRBJ2-7	TRBV12-3/TRBV12-4	TRBD1	many	TGTGCCAGCAGTCCGACAGGGGGCGGCTACGAGCAGTACTTC	CASSPTGGGYEQYF
TRBJ2-5	TRBV25-1	-	-	TGTGCCAGCAGTGAATTGAGGGCACGGGTGATCACCCAGTACTTC	CASSELRARVITQYF
TRBJ2-3	TRBV24-1	-	-	TGTGCCACCAGTTCACCCTTCGACAGTCCAGATACGCAGTATTTT	CATSSPFDSPDTQYF
TRBJ2-7	TRBV5-1	-	few	TGCGCCAGCAGCCCCTTCCAGGGTTACCAGACCTACGAGCAGTACTTC	CASSPFQGYQTYEQYF
TRBJ1-4	TRBV15	TRBD1	few	TGTGCCACCAGCAGTAGACAGGGGGCGATTGAAAAACTGTTTTTT	CATSSRQGAIEKLFF
TRBJ2-7	TRBV7-2	TRBD1	-	TGTGCCAGCAGCGAGCCGGGACAGAGTTTCTACGAGCAGTACTTC	CASSEPGQSFYEQYF
TRBJ2-1	TRBV21-1	-	few	TGTGCCAGCAGCAAACCCGGACTAGCGGGAGGGTACAATGAGCAGTTCTTC	CASSKPGLAGGYNEQFF
TRBJ2-7	TRBV29-1	TRBD2	few	TGCAGCGTTGTCTTAGCGGGGAACTACGAGCAGTACTTC	CSVVLAGNYEQYF